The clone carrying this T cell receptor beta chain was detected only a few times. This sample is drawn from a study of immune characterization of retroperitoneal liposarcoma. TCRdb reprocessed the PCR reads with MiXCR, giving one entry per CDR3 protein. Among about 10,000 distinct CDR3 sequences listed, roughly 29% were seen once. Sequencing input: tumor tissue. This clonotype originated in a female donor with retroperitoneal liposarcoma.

CDR3: CASSLAGMSSYEQYF. Written as DNA, the CDR3 is TGTGCCAGCAGCTTAGCGGGGATGAGCTCCTACGAGCAGTACTTC. The V and J genes are TRBV7-8 and TRBJ2-5; D gene ambiguous. The J call may not be correct, given that the DNA end is closer to TRBJ2-7. The germline CDR1 and CDR2 sequences are SGHVS and FQNEAQ. The CDR3 length is 15 residues.